The T cell receptor (beta chain) described here comes from a study of T cells after somatic rescue of genetic block. Assay: immunoSEQ multiplex PCR; the TCRdb copy retains only in-frame clones and omits some. This table holds roughly 51,000 clones, approximately 96% found once. This CDR3 has 16 residues. V shed 4 bases, J shed 4 bases, and the junction held 9 bases outside the gene matches. Germline-derived CDR1 and CDR2 are SGDLS and YYNGEE. Material for sequencing was peripheral blood mononuclear cells (PBMCs). This TCR derives from a child younger than two. V usage is TRBV9 and J usage is TRBJ2-7; 12 bases match TRBD2. The CDR3 DNA is TGTGCCAGCAGCCCGAAGACTAGCGGGAGAGAGTACGAGCAGTACTTC. It codes for CASSPKTSGREYEQYF.